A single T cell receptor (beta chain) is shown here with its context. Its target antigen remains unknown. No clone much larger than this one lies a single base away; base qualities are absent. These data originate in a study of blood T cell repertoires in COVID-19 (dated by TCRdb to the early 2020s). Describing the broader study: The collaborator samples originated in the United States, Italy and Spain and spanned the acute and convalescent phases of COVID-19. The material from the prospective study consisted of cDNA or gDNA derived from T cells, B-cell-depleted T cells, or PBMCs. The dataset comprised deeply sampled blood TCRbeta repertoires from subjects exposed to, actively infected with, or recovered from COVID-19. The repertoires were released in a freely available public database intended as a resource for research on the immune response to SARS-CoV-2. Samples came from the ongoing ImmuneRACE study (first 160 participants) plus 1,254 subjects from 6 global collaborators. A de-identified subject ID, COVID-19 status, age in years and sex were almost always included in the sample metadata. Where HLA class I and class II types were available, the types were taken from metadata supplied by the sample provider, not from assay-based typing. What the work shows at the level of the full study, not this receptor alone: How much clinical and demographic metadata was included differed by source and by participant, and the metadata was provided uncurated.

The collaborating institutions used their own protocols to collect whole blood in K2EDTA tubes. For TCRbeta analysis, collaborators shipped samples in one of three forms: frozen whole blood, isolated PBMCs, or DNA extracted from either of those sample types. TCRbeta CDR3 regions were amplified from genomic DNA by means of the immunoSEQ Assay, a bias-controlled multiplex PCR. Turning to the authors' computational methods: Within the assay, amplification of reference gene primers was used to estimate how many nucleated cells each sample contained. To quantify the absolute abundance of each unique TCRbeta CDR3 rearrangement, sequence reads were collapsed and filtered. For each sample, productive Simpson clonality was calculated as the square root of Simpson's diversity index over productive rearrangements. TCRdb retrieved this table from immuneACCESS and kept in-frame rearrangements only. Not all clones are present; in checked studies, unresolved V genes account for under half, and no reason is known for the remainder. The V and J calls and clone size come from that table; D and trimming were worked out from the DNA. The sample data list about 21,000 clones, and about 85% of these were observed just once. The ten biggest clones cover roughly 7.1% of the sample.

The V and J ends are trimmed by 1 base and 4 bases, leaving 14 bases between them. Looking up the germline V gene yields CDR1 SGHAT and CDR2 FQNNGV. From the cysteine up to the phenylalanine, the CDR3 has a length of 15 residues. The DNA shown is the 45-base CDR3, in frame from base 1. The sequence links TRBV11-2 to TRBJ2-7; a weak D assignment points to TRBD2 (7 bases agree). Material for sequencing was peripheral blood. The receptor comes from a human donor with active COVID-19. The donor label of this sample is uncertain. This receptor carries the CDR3 CASSLVGGGVYEQYF. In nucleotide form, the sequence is TGTGCCAGCAGCTTAGTGGGAGGGGGAGTTTACGAGCAGTACTTC.